This T cell receptor (beta chain) was found in a study of T cells in localized non-small cell lung cancer. Study-level points and caveats: Adjacent uninvolved lung tissue had the highest T cell clonality, exceeding tumor.

The method was immunoSEQ multiplex PCR; TCRdb's version includes in-frame clones alone and lacks a portion of them. The sample records about 77,000 clones, 85% to 90% being singletons. The germline V gene has CDR1 LNHDA and CDR2 SQIVND (reference sequence). V was cut by 1 base and J by 6 bases, with 13 bases left in between. The CDR3 totals 15 residues. On this clone itself: No antigen is known for it.

This rearrangement joins TRBV19 to TRBJ1-5; D is possibly TRBD1 (6 bases). This receptor was taken from a woman between 40 and 69 years old with stage I squamous cell lung carcinoma. The sequences come from peripheral blood, collected before any cancer treatment. CDR3: CASSIGQGHFQPQHF. DNA of the CDR3: TGTGCCAGTAGTATAGGGCAGGGGCACTTTCAGCCCCAGCATTTT.